Below, 10 T cell receptor beta chains from the same sample are listed, as sequenced in a study of a mutant IDH1 vaccine in newly diagnosed glioma. Their specific antigens are unknown. Time point denoted: week 47, end of study. Vaccination used 300 ug of mutant IDH1 20-mer peptide per dose, with topical imiquimod. Produced via immunoSEQ multiplex PCR; TCRdb's table is partial and in-frame only. Of about 94,000 clones in the sample, just under 90% were seen once. The sample was PBMCs, taken from a glioma patient whose treatment included an IDH1 peptide vaccine. The receptors derive from a woman aged 50 to 60 with glioma.

The gene calls are TRBV27 and TRBJ2-3; tentative D call: TRBD2 (6 bases). Between the trimmed V and J ends, which lost 4 bases and 3 bases, there was a span of 11 bases. Germline CDR1 reads MNHEY; CDR2 reads SMNVEV (reference sequence). The CDR3 runs 14 residues. Written as DNA, the CDR3 is TGTGCCAGCAGTTCGACTAGGGCTACAGATACGCAGTATTTT. Amino acid sequence: CASSSTRATDTQYF.

The chain joins TRBV5-4 to TRBJ2-3; 10 bases fit TRBD2. Germline CDR1 reads SGHNT; CDR2 reads YYREEE (reference sequence). This CDR3 has 11 residues. V lost 6 bases, J lost 15 bases, and 7 bases stayed unmatched. The CDR3 here is CASKSGTSDYF. The CDR3 coding sequence is TGTGCCAGCAAGTCCGGGACTAGCGATTATTTT.

The J gene is TRBJ1-3, the V gene TRBV27; D gene uncertain. This CDR3 contains 14 residues. CDR1 is MNHEY and CDR2 is SMNVEV in the germline V gene (reference sequence). V shed 4 bases and J shed 1 base, with 8 bases lying between them. The CDR3 coding sequence is TGTGCCAGCAGTTCCTGGGGATCTGGAAACACCATATATTTT. It translates to CASSSWGSGNTIYF.

This clone was detected once. J is TRBJ1-5 and V is TRBV5-1; the D gene is possibly TRBD1 (5 bases). Deletions cut 2 bases from V and 6 bases from J, with 18 bases between. The germline gives CDR1 SGHRS, CDR2 YFSETQ. The CDR3 is made up of 16 amino acids. As DNA, the CDR3 is TGCGCCAGCAGCTTTCTACCGGGGCTGGGATTTCAGCCCCAGCATTTT. Its translation: CASSFLPGLGFQPQHF.

The chain joins TRBV5-4 to TRBJ2-1; 9 positions match TRBD1. The CDR3 has 15 residues. Losses at the gene ends were 3 bases for V and 1 base for J; bases not matched to a gene: 2. Germline V gene lookup returns CDR1 SGHNT and CDR2 YYREEE (reference sequence). This CDR3 reads CASSSDRGSYNEQFF. For the CDR3, the DNA is TGTGCCAGCAGCTCGGACAGGGGTTCCTACAATGAGCAGTTCTTC.

This sequence joins TRBV5-1 and TRBJ2-7; 8 bases are a match to TRBD2. Germline values: CDR1 SGHRS, CDR2 YFSETQ. After removal of 4 bases from V and 0 bases from J, the junction contained 3 bases not matched to a gene. This CDR3 has 14 amino acids. CDR3 sequence (DNA): TGCGCCAGCAGCATCAGCGGGAGCTCCTACGAGCAGTACTTC. It is translated as CASSISGSSYEQYF.

This clone showed up just a few times. The chain uses TRBV28 and TRBJ1-5; possible D gene TRBD1, 5 bases. V lost 5 bases and J 7 bases, leaving 9 bases between the germline ends. From germline, CDR1 is MDHEN and CDR2 SYDVKM. The CDR3 consists of 12 residues. For the CDR3, the DNA is TGTGCCAGCAGTGAGGAGGGGCAGCCCCAGCATTTT. Its protein is CASSEEGQPQHF.

The J gene is TRBJ1-5, the V gene TRBV4-1; possibly TRBD1 for D (6 bases). The ends were cut back, 4 bases at V and 3 bases at J, with 16 bases in the middle. In germline, CDR1 is MGHRA, CDR2 YSYEKL. This CDR3 region has 16 residues. The CDR3 sequence is CASSRITGLDNQPQHF. DNA of the CDR3: TGCGCCAGCAGCCGGATAACAGGGTTGGACAATCAGCCCCAGCATTTT.

The V call is TRBV19, the J call TRBJ2-7; weak D call: TRBD1 (6 bases). CDR3 length: 13 residues. Germline CDR1 LNHDA, CDR2 SQIVND (reference sequence). V gave up 5 bases and J gave up 0 bases, with 8 bases separating them. The DNA for the CDR3 is TGTGCCAGTAGTGACAGGAACTCCTACGAGCAGTACTTC. This encodes CASSDRNSYEQYF.

The V call is TRBV28, the J call TRBJ2-3; D is undetermined. The germline V gene encodes CDR1 MDHEN and CDR2 SYDVKM. The CDR3 loop spans 14 amino acids. With 5 bases removed from V and 6 bases from J, the gap between germline ends came to 15 bases. The CDR3 sequence is CASSPRNGPDTQYF. CDR3 coding DNA: TGTGCCAGCAGTCCTCGGAACGGACCGGATACGCAGTATTTT.